A selection of T cell receptor beta chains follows, all from one sample in a study of cytomegalovirus exposure and HLA in healthy donors. Sequencing was performed with immunoSEQ multiplex PCR; in TCRdb, only in-frame clones are kept and a portion is missing. Of under 150,000 clones in the sample, around 83% were seen once. The sequenced sample consisted of PBMCs. Receptor source: a girl between 2 and 10 years old in good health and CMV-seronegative. Both conserved end residues are part of each CDR3. A D gene is named only where the DNA matches it firmly. Where a row states a size, it is once, few, many or the class of an expanded clone; other rows omit it.

J gene | V gene | D gene | clone size | CDR3 protein | CDR3 DNA
TRBJ2-5 | TRBV25-1 | TRBD2 | - | CASSISGRVETQYF | TGTGCCAGCAGTATTAGCGGGAGGGTGGAGACCCAGTACTTC
TRBJ2-7 | TRBV29-1 | TRBD2 | - | CSVEGLAGVAAYEQYF | TGCAGCGTTGAGGGACTAGCGGGAGTTGCCGCCTACGAGCAGTACTTC
TRBJ2-2 | TRBV14 | TRBD1 | - | CASSQDGTGGLAGNTGELFF | TGTGCCAGCAGCCAAGACGGGACAGGGGGCTTAGCGGGGAACACCGGGGAGCTGTTTTTT
TRBJ2-4 | TRBV19 | - | - | CASRRVGGENIQYF | TGTGCCAGTAGAAGGGTGGGGGGTGAAAACATTCAGTACTTC
TRBJ2-5 | TRBV5-4 | - | - | CASSPGHFQETQYF | TGTGCCAGCAGCCCGGGACACTTCCAAGAGACCCAGTACTTC
TRBJ1-1 | TRBV6-1 | - | few | CASSDETSEAFF | TGTGCCAGCAGTGACGAGACATCTGAAGCTTTCTTT
TRBJ1-2 | TRBV5-6 | - | - | CASSHRTRGSYGYTF | TGTGCCAGCAGCCACAGGACCCGAGGCTCTTATGGCTACACCTTC
TRBJ2-5 | TRBV27 | TRBD1 | - | CASSLNRGLTQYF | TGTGCCAGCAGCCTAAACAGGGGCTTGACCCAGTACTTC
TRBJ2-7 | TRBV7-2 | - | once | CASSPPAYAEYTYEQYF | TGTGCCAGCAGCCCGCCCGCTTATGCCGAGTATACCTACGAGCAGTACTTC
TRBJ2-3 | TRBV7-8 | TRBD2 | - | CASSTETSGIADTQYF | TGTGCCAGCAGCACCGAGACTAGCGGGATCGCAGATACGCAGTATTTT
TRBJ1-4 | TRBV27 | - | - | CASSVPGEGEKLFF | TGTGCCAGCAGTGTGCCAGGGGAGGGTGAAAAACTGTTTTTT
TRBJ2-7 | TRBV6-1 | TRBD1 | once | CASRTGDSYEQYF | TGTGCCAGCAGAACAGGGGACTCCTACGAGCAGTACTTC
TRBJ2-2 | TRBV7-9 | TRBD2 | - | CASRSAGGDGELFF | TGTGCCAGCAGATCTGCGGGGGGGGACGGGGAGCTGTTTTTT
TRBJ2-7 | TRBV30 | - | - | CAWSLNPNEQYF | TGTGCCTGGAGCCTTAACCCCAACGAGCAGTACTTC
TRBJ1-4 | TRBV19 | TRBD1 | - | CASSPLPRQGGEKLFF | TGTGCCAGTAGTCCCCTGCCGCGACAGGGGGGTGAAAAACTGTTTTTT
TRBJ2-7 | TRBV11-3 | TRBD2 | - | CASSLGGGEGRYEQYF | TGTGCCAGCAGCTTAGGAGGAGGGGAGGGACGCTACGAGCAGTACTTC
TRBJ2-5 | TRBV15 | - | once | CATSRDRTAKETQYF | TGTGCCACCAGCAGAGATAGGACAGCTAAAGAGACCCAGTACTTC
TRBJ2-1 | TRBV6-5 | TRBD1 | - | CASSPTGEYGNEQFF | TGTGCCAGCAGTCCTACAGGGGAGTATGGCAATGAGCAGTTCTTC
TRBJ2-7 | TRBV5-1 | - | - | CASSLGFAYEQYF | TGCGCCAGCAGCTTGGGTTTCGCCTACGAGCAGTACTTC
TRBJ2-3 | TRBV7-2 | - | - | CASSLEQNPADTQYF | TGTGCCAGCAGCTTAGAACAGAACCCCGCAGATACGCAGTATTTT
TRBJ2-3 | TRBV27 | TRBD2 | - | CASRSRTSGSADTQYF | TGTGCCAGCAGATCTCGGACTAGCGGGAGTGCAGATACGCAGTATTTT
TRBJ2-1 | TRBV30 | - | - | CAWSVATHNEQFF | TGTGCCTGGAGTGTAGCTACCCACAATGAGCAGTTCTTC
TRBJ2-1 | TRBV4-1 | - | - | CASSHADNEQFF | TGCGCCAGCAGCCATGCAGACAATGAGCAGTTCTTC
TRBJ2-7 | TRBV6-1 | - | - | CASSEAGRQDEQYF | TGTGCCAGCAGTGAAGCTGGGAGACAAGACGAGCAGTACTTC
TRBJ2-7 | TRBV29-1 | - | - | CSTLMGDTYYEQYF | TGCAGCACCTTGATGGGGGACACTTACTACGAGCAGTACTTC
TRBJ2-7 | TRBV4-2 | - | - | CASSHVQRVGPYSYEQYF | TGTGCCAGCAGCCACGTCCAGCGGGTCGGGCCGTACTCCTACGAGCAGTACTTC
TRBJ2-7 | TRBV4-1 | - | once | CASSQGGGEQYF | TGCGCCAGCAGCCAAGGAGGGGGCGAGCAGTACTTC
TRBJ1-5 | TRBV27 | - | - | CASRRRGDQPQHF | TGTGCCAGCAGACGACGGGGGGATCAGCCCCAGCATTTT
TRBJ2-7 | TRBV23-1 | - | - | CASSHTPNPEQYF | TGCGCCAGCAGTCACACCCCTAATCCCGAGCAGTACTTC
TRBJ2-1 | TRBV27 | - | - | CASSFIKLDAEQFF | TGTGCCAGCAGTTTTATCAAACTAGACGCTGAGCAGTTCTTC
TRBJ1-4 | TRBV7-2 | - | few | CASSRGGRINEKLFF | TGTGCCAGCAGCCGGGGGGGGAGGATAAATGAAAAACTGTTTTTT